What follows are 23 T cell receptor beta chains derived from one specimen sequenced in a study of T cell clonality in common variable immunodeficiency. Assay used: immunoSEQ multiplex PCR; TCRdb lists only in-frame clones, some missing. The specimen has 40,000 to 65,000 clones, none found just once. Sequencing was performed on peripheral blood mononuclear cells. The receptor source for this set is a person aged 18 to 69 in good health.

This clone came up many times. The observed sequence ends 3 residues before the CDR3 terminus, with the missing tail filled in from the germline J gene. The V and J genes are TRBV30 and TRBJ2-1; D is undetermined. The V gene's germline CDR1 is GTSNPN and CDR2 SVGIG (reference sequence). The germline V and J ends were trimmed by 6 bases and 4 bases, with 7 bases remaining between them. The CDR3 is 11 amino acids. The covered CDR3 bases are TGTGCCTGTCCCGGGTACAATGAG. This encodes CACPGYNE. The complete CDR3 reads CACPGYNEQFF.

This clone was seen at least ten times. Sequencing ends 3 residues short of the CDR3 end; the germline J gene provides the rest. The same CDR3 arises from other DNA sequences in this sample as well. The chain employs TRBV20-1 and TRBJ1-2; D gene ambiguous. There are 12 residues in the CDR3. Germline CDR1 DFQATT, CDR2 SNEGSKA (reference sequence). This chain's CDR3 is CSAREREYEYTF. The CDR3 DNA, read in part, is TGCAGTGCTAGAGAGCGGGAGTACGAA.

CDR3 loop: CASSMIWTGQETQYF. The sequenced CDR3 bases are TGTGCCAGTAGTATGATCTGGACAGGGCAAGAGACC. The genes are TRBV19 and TRBJ2-5, with TRBD1 identical over 8 bases. The read ends 3 residues before the CDR3 terminus; that terminus is restored from the germline J gene. This CDR3 has 15 amino acids. Germline V lookup: CDR1 LNHDA, CDR2 SQIVND (reference sequence). V lost 3 bases and J lost 2; bases outside the gene matches: 5.

In the case of this clone: The observed sequence ends 3 residues before the CDR3 terminus, with the missing tail filled in from the germline J gene. The chain couples TRBV18 to TRBJ2-3, with a tentative D call TRBD2 (7 bases). The CDR3 runs 16 residues. Looked up from germline, CDR1 is KGHSH and CDR2 is LQKENI. CDR3 bases read: TGTGCCAGCTCACCACGCGGGGGCAGTAGCAATCAGCCG. Its protein is CASSPRGGSSNQP. The whole CDR3 protein reads CASSPRGGSSNQPQYF.

Ten or more counts support this clone. The read is 3 residues too short to cover the CDR3 end, so that end is filled in from the germline J gene. V usage is TRBV30 and J usage is TRBJ1-4, with 8 bases lining up with TRBD1. The length of the CDR3 is 14 residues. After removal of 4 bases from V and 6 bases from J, the junction contained 7 bases not matched to a gene. Germline V lookup: CDR1 GTSNPN, CDR2 SVGIG (reference sequence). CDR3 bases read: TGTGCCTGGAACCCAGGGGGCGGATATGAAAAA. This translates into CAWNPGGGYEK. The CDR3 reads in full as CAWNPGGGYEKLFF.

This clone was seen repeatedly, ten times or more. The read comes to an end 3 residues before the CDR3 does, leaving the germline J gene to fill in the end. The V gene is TRBV2, the J gene TRBJ1-2, with D unresolved. In germline, CDR1 is SNHLY, CDR2 FYNNEI. Deletions cut 4 bases from V and 5 bases from J, with 20 bases between. CDR3 length: 16 amino acids. CDR3 amino acids: CASSAGSKRPLYGYTF. The sequenced CDR3 bases are TGTGCCAGCAGTGCCGGGTCCAAGCGTCCTTTATATGGC.

This clone occurred many times. With the read ending 3 residues before the CDR3 end, the germline J gene is used to fill in that end. V is TRBV6-2 or TRBV6-3 and J is TRBJ2-3, with no clear D. From germline, CDR1 is MNHEY and CDR2 SVGEGT. The CDR3 runs to 11 residues. V lost 6 bases to trimming and J lost 2 bases, with 3 bases between them. The CDR3 spells CASSHTDTQYF. Partial CDR3 DNA: TGTGCCAGCAGCCACACAGATACG.

This clone was observed many times. The DNA ends 3 residues before the CDR3 does, and the rest of the CDR3 is filled in from the germline J gene. V usage is TRBV30 and J usage is TRBJ1-6, with D unclear. The CDR3 contains 12 residues. Looked up from germline, CDR1 is GTSNPN and CDR2 is SVGIG (reference sequence). V lost 5 bases and J 8 bases, leaving 10 bases between the germline ends. The sequenced CDR3 bases are TGTGCCTGGGACCGGGGAGATTCACCC. Translated, it gives CAWDRGDSP. The whole CDR3 reads CAWDRGDSPLHF.

As for this clone: Read data end 3 residues before the CDR3 end; the end is taken from the germline J gene. The V call is TRBV6-2 or TRBV6-3, the J call TRBJ1-2, with D tentatively TRBD1 (6 bases). The V and J ends lost 6 bases and 4 bases respectively, with 18 bases between them. Germline CDR1 is MNHEY and CDR2 is SVGEGT. The CDR3 runs 15 residues. The CDR3 here is CASSLQGVRSYGYTF. The CDR3 DNA, read in part, is TGTGCCAGCAGCCTACAGGGAGTAAGGAGCTATGGC.

This clone was counted many times. This CDR3 is CASSRTVSGSPLHF. CDR3 DNA (partial): TGTGCCAGCAGCCGGACAGTCTCAGGGTCACCC. The chain joins TRBV7-9 to TRBJ1-6, with a possible D match to TRBD1 (6 bases). The sequence runs out 3 residues before the end of the CDR3; the remainder is reconstructed from the germline J gene. V lost 5 bases and J 10 bases, leaving 15 bases between the germline ends. Germline loops: CDR1 SEHNR, CDR2 FQNEAQ (reference sequence). The CDR3 contains 14 residues.

In this sample, this clone turned up many times. The read halts 3 residues ahead of the CDR3 end, with the missing end drawn from the germline J gene. The chain links TRBV19 to TRBJ2-1, with TRBD2 matching 9 bases. V was clipped by 1 base and J by 7 bases; unmatched bases: 5. The CDR3 is 15 amino acids. Germline V gene sequence: CDR1 LNHDA, CDR2 SQIVND (reference sequence). This chain's CDR3 is CASSIGGRAGNEQFF. Partial CDR3 DNA: TGTGCCAGTAGTATAGGCGGGAGGGCCGGGAATGAG.

This clone was seen ten or more times. The CDR3 end is not reached by the read, which stops 3 residues before it; the germline J gene fills it in. The J gene is TRBJ1-1, the V gene TRBV19; 9 bases agree with TRBD1. The CDR3 is 15 amino acids. In germline, CDR1 is LNHDA, CDR2 SQIVND (reference sequence). Trimming at V came to 6 bases and at J to 3 bases, leaving 8 bases not matched to a gene. CDR3 bases read: TGTGCCAGTAGCGCGACTTACAGGGGGCACACTGAA. Translation: CASSATYRGHTE. The CDR3 in full is CASSATYRGHTEAFF.

This clone was counted at least ten times. The read finishes 3 residues shy of the CDR3 end, and the germline J gene is used to complete it. The V call is TRBV18, the J call TRBJ2-7; 8 nucleotides line up with TRBD2. After removal of 3 bases from V and 4 bases from J, the junction contained 8 bases not matched to a gene. Per germline, CDR1 KGHSH and CDR2 LQKENI. The CDR3 is made up of 15 amino acids. This chain's CDR3 is CASSPLASGRYEQYF. CDR3 DNA, as far as it was read: TGTGCCAGCTCACCCCTAGCTAGCGGGCGGTACGAG. The full variable domain, rest sourced from reference TRBV18 and TRBJ2-7, is NAGVMQNPRHLVRRRGQEARLRCSPMKGHSHVYWYRQLPEEGLKFMVYLQKENIIDESGMPKERFSAEFPKEGPSILRIQQVVRGDSAAYFCASSPLASGRYEQYFGPGTRLTVT.

Ten or more counts support this clone. The CDR3 is cut off 3 residues early in the read; its end comes from the germline J gene. The chain links TRBV20-1 to TRBJ2-5; 7 positions match TRBD1. The trim removed 6 bases at V and 1 base at J, leaving 5 bases unmatched. Germline V CDR1 and CDR2: DFQATT, SNEGSKA (reference sequence). This CDR3 comprises 13 residues. The CDR3 is CSAEQGIQETQYF. The DNA read from the CDR3 is TGCAGTGCGGAACAGGGGATCCAAGAGACC.

This clone was seen repeatedly, ten times or more. The CDR3 is cut off 3 residues early in the read; its end comes from the germline J gene. The chain employs TRBV7-2 and TRBJ2-1, with 15 bases fitting TRBD2. V lost 5 bases, J lost 9 bases, and 2 bases stayed unmatched. The CDR3 is made up of 14 amino acids. Germline V gene data show CDR1 as SGHTA and CDR2 as FQGNSA. CDR3 DNA, as far as it was read: TGTGCCAGCAGCCCGGGACTAGCGGGAGGTGAG. Translating gives CASSPGLAGGE. The entire CDR3 sequence reads CASSPGLAGGEQFF.

Concerning this clone: The read stops 3 residues short of the end of the CDR3; the missing end is completed from the germline J gene. This chain joins TRBV2 and TRBJ2-1; D perhaps matches TRBD2 (6 bases). Germline loops: CDR1 SNHLY, CDR2 FYNNEI. Trimming removed 4 bases at V and 5 bases at J, with 9 bases between. The length of the CDR3 is 13 residues. Incomplete CDR3 DNA: TGTGCCAGCAGTGGACTAGTAGACAATGAG. This gives the protein CASSGLVDNE. The entire CDR3 reads CASSGLVDNEQFF.

This clone was counted many times. The missing CDR3 end, 3 residues past where the read stops, is filled in from the germline J gene. The chain couples TRBV20-1 to TRBJ2-3; 9 bases fit TRBD2. The CDR3 runs 14 residues. Looked up from germline, CDR1 is DFQATT and CDR2 is SNEGSKA (reference sequence). CDR3 region: CSASLAGGWETQYF. The part of the CDR3 DNA that was read is TGCAGTGCTAGTCTCGCGGGAGGGTGGGAGACG.

Of note for this clone: The sequence runs out 3 residues before the end of the CDR3; the remainder is reconstructed from the germline J gene. The V gene is TRBV30, the J gene TRBJ2-4; the D is unclear. Per germline, CDR1 GTSNPN and CDR2 SVGIG (reference sequence). The CDR3 contains 13 residues. The covered CDR3 bases are TGTGCCTGGAGTGTAGAGGCTAACTATGGT. Its translation is CAWSVEANYG. The complete CDR3 reads CAWSVEANYGQYF.

This clone occurred many times. The CDR3 end falls 3 residues outside the read, so it is completed with the germline J gene. The chain is built from TRBV29-1 and TRBJ2-1, with D unclear. The CDR3 spans 13 residues. V was trimmed by 5 bases and J by 0 bases, leaving 8 bases between them. Germline V gene data show CDR1 as SQVTM and CDR2 as ANQGSEA. The CDR3 bases that were read are TGCAGCGTTCTAGTGATCTCCTACAATGAG. Amino acids: CSVLVISYNE. The entire CDR3 reads CSVLVISYNEQFF.

This clone was seen many times. The CDR3 is cut off 3 residues early in the read; its end comes from the germline J gene. J is TRBJ2-3 and V is TRBV5-4; D is possibly TRBD1 (6 bases). Deletions cut 4 bases from V and 5 bases from J, with 14 bases between. The length of the CDR3 is 14 residues. The germline CDR1 and CDR2 sequences are SGHNT and YYREEE (reference sequence). The CDR3 protein is CASSRPSGEDTQYF. CDR3 bases read: TGTGCCAGCAGCCGTCCCTCAGGGGAAGATACG.

With regard to this clone: The read comes to an end 3 residues before the CDR3 does, leaving the germline J gene to fill in the end. The chain has TRBV11-1 and TRBJ2-5; D is unresolved. Trimming pared 2 bases from V and 1 base from J, leaving 8 bases between. CDR3 length: 14 residues. Germline-derived CDR1 and CDR2 are SGHAT and FQDESV (reference sequence). CDR3 DNA (partial): TGTGCCAGCAGCTTACGCGTTTTCCAAGAGACC. Residues: CASSLRVFQET. The whole CDR3 region reads CASSLRVFQETQYF. The entire variable domain, with the rest obtained from reference TRBV11-1 and TRBJ2-5, is as follows: EAEVAQSPRYKITEKSQAVAFWCDPISGHATLYWYRQILGQGPELLVQFQDESVVDDSQLPKDRFSAERLKGVDSTLKIQPAELGDSAMYLCASSLRVFQETQYFGPGTRLLVL.

This clone occurred many times. The CDR3 end is not reached by the read, which stops 3 residues before it; the germline J gene fills it in. The chain couples TRBV4-2 to TRBJ2-1, with 9 bases identical to TRBD2. The CDR3 consists of 15 residues. Germline-derived CDR1 and CDR2 are LGHNA and YNFKEQ. With V trimmed by 2 bases and J by 4 bases, 3 bases remained unmatched. The CDR3 reads CASSQLREGYNEQFF. The covered CDR3 bases are TGTGCCAGCAGCCAACTGCGGGAGGGTTACAATGAG.

This clone was seen ten or more times. The CDR3 extends 3 residues past the end of the read, so its final part is completed from the germline J gene. Other DNA sequences from this sample encode an identical CDR3 as well. V is TRBV7-3 and J is TRBJ2-2; 15 positions agree with TRBD2. V dropped 1 base and J dropped 6; count of bases not matched to a gene: 18. This CDR3 contains 22 residues. From germline, CDR1 is SGHTA and CDR2 FQGTGA. The CDR3 DNA, read in part, is TGTGCCAGCAGCTTAAACTTCGCGGAAGGGTGGACTAGCGGGAGGGCCCCCGGGGAG. This translates into CASSLNFAEGWTSGRAPGE. The entire CDR3 reads CASSLNFAEGWTSGRAPGELFF.